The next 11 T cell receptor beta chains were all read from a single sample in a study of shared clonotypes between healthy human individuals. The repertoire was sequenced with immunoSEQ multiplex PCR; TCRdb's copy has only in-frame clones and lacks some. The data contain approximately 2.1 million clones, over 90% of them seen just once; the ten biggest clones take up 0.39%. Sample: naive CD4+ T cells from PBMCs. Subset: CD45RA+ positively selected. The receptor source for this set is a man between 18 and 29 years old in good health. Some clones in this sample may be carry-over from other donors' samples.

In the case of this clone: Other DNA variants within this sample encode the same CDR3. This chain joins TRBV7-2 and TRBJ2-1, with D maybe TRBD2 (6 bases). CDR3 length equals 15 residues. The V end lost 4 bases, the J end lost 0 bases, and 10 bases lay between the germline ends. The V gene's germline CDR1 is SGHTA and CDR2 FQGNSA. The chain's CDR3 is CASSSGLRSYNEQFF. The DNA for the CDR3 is TGTGCCAGCAGCTCGGGACTCCGCTCCTACAATGAGCAGTTCTTC. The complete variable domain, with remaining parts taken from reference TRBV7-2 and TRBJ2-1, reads GAGVSQSPSNKVTEKGKDVELRCDPISGHTALYWYRQSLGQGLEFLIYFQGNSAPDKSGLPSDRFSAERTGGSVSTLTIQRTQQEDSAVYLCASSSGLRSYNEQFFGPGTRLTVL.

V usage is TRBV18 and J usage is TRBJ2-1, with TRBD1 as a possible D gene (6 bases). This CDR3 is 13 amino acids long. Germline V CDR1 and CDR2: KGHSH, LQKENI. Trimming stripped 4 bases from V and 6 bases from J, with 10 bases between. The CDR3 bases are TGTGCCAGCTCACAGCTGGGGGCCAATGAGCAGTTCTTC. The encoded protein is CASSQLGANEQFF.

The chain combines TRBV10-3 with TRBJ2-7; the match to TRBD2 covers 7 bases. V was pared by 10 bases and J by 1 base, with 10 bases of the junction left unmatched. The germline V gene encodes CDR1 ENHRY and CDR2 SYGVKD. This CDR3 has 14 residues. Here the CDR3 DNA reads TGTGCCACCAGACTTACGGGGGGTTCCTACGAGCAGTACTTC. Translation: CATRLTGGSYEQYF.

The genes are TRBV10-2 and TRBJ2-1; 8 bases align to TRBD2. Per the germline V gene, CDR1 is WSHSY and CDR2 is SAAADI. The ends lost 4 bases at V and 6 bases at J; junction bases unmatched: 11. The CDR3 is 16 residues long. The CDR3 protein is CASSVRRAGALNEQFF. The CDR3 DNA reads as TGCGCCAGCAGTGTCCGAAGAGCGGGAGCGCTCAATGAGCAGTTCTTC.

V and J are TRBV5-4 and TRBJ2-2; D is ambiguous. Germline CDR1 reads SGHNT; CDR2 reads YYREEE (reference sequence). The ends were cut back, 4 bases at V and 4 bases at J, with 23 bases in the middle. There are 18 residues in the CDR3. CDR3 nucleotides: TGTGCCAGCAGCCCACCAAGCCAGGTTTTTTTACCCACCGGGGAGCTGTTTTTT. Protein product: CASSPPSQVFLPTGELFF.

The CDR3 sequence is CASSSRDRGRETQYF. In DNA form, the CDR3 reads TGTGCCAGCAGTTCCCGGGACAGGGGGCGTGAGACCCAGTACTTC. The rearrangement links TRBV27 to TRBJ2-5; TRBD1 agrees at 12 bases. CDR3 size: 15 residues. V trimming: 4 bases; J trimming: 5 bases; junction bases outside the gene matches: 5. CDR1 MNHEY and CDR2 SMNVEV come from the germline V gene (reference sequence).

CDR3 amino acids: CASSLEREAFF. The DNA of the CDR3 is TGTGCCAGCAGCTTGGAGCGTGAAGCTTTCTTT. The J gene is TRBJ1-1, the V gene TRBV7-2, with D hard to call. This CDR3 is 11 amino acids long. Germline V gene sequence: CDR1 SGHTA, CDR2 FQGNSA. V was trimmed by 3 bases and J by 7 bases, leaving 6 bases between them. Filled out from reference TRBV7-2 and TRBJ1-1, the complete variable domain reads GAGVSQSPSNKVTEKGKDVELRCDPISGHTALYWYRQSLGQGLEFLIYFQGNSAPDKSGLPSDRFSAERTGGSVSTLTIQRTQQEDSAVYLCASSLEREAFFGQGTRLTVV.

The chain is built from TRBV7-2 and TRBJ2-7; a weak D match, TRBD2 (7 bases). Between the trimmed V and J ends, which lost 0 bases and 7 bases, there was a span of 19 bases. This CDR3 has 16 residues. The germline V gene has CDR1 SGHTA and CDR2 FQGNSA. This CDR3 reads CASSLAGLGGLGEQYF. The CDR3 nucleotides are TGTGCCAGCAGCTTAGCAGGACTAGGGGGTCTGGGTGAGCAGTACTTC.

The CDR3: CASSDKGTGGWNEQFF. The CDR3 DNA reads TGTGCCAGCAGCGATAAGGGGACAGGGGGCTGGAATGAGCAGTTCTTC. The chain joins TRBV7-9 to TRBJ2-1, with 12 bases lining up with TRBD1. The CDR3 runs 16 residues. The V segment lost 5 bases and the J segment 7 bases; nucleotides outside the gene matches: 9. Germline values: CDR1 SEHNR, CDR2 FQNEAQ (reference sequence).

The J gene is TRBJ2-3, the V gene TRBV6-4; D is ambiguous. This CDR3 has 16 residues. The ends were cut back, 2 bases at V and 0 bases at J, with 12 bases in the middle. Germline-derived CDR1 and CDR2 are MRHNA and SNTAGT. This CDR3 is CASSDRGSFSTDTQYF. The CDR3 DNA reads TGTGCCAGCAGTGACCGAGGTAGTTTTAGCACAGATACGCAGTATTTT.

The CDR3: CASSVVAGPNTIYF. In DNA form, the CDR3 reads TGTGCCAGCAGCGTGGTTGCAGGACCAAACACCATATATTTT. This chain links TRBV9 with TRBJ1-3; no clear D gene. Germline V CDR1 and CDR2: SGDLS, YYNGEE. The CDR3 totals 14 residues. The germline V and J ends were trimmed by 2 bases and 6 bases, with 12 bases remaining between them.